Below, 16 T cell receptor beta chains from the same sample are listed, as sequenced in a study of blood T cell repertoires in COVID-19. Assay: immunoSEQ multiplex PCR; the TCRdb copy retains only in-frame clones and omits some. The sample holds about 170,000 clones; 70% to 85% are singletons and the top ten take about 6.9%. The sample consisted of peripheral blood. These receptors were obtained from a man older than 75 with COVID-19, enrolled during active disease.

This clone was recorded only once. The genes are TRBV3-1 (or the pseudogene TRBV3-2) and TRBJ1-4, with D possibly TRBD1 on 6 matching bases. CDR1 and CDR2 (germline): LGHDT, YNNKEL (reference sequence). V was pared by 2 bases and J by 4 bases, with 8 bases between. The CDR3 has 14 amino acids. The CDR3 region is CASSQRGGNEKLFF. CDR3 nucleotide sequence: TGTGCCAGCAGCCAAAGGGGGGGTAATGAAAAACTGTTTTTT.

CDR3 region: CASSESRGQQETQYF. Here the CDR3 DNA reads TGTGCCAGCAGTGAATCTCGGGGACAGCAAGAGACCCAGTACTTC. The chain is built from TRBV25-1 and TRBJ2-5; 7 nucleotides agree with TRBD1. CDR1 and CDR2 from the germline V gene are MGHDK and SYGVNS. The CDR3 runs to 15 residues. Trimming cost V 1 base and J 2 bases; bases outside gene matches: 4.

J is TRBJ1-2 and V is TRBV7-9, with 8 positions matching TRBD1. There are 13 residues in the CDR3. Germline lookup yields CDR1 SEHNR and CDR2 FQNEAQ (reference sequence). The trim removed 6 bases at V and 4 bases at J, leaving 4 bases unmatched. CDR3 loop: CASSLGQVYGYTF. The CDR3 nucleotides read TGTGCCAGCAGTTTGGGACAGGTCTATGGCTACACCTTC.

The V and J genes are TRBV15 and TRBJ2-3, with TRBD1 matching over 10 bases. This CDR3 is built from 17 residues. Germline V lookup: CDR1 LNHNV, CDR2 YYDKDF (reference sequence). Germline trimming cut 3 bases from V and 2 bases from J; bases unmatched to any gene: 8. CDR3 bases: TGTGCCACCAGCAGGGACAGGGGGGGGTCTGACACAGATACGCAGTATTTT. Translating it yields CATSRDRGGSDTDTQYF.

This sequence joins TRBV5-1 and TRBJ2-1, with D perhaps matching TRBD2 (6 bases). CDR3 length: 14 residues. Germline values: CDR1 SGHRS, CDR2 YFSETQ. The V gene lost 2 bases and the J gene lost 3 bases, with 9 bases spanning the gap. CDR3 nucleotides: TGCGCCAGCAGCTTCGGGACTTACTACAATGAGCAGTTCTTC. Translating it yields CASSFGTYYNEQFF.

The chain is built from TRBV7-9 and TRBJ1-6; TRBD1 matches at 7 bases. CDR1 SEHNR and CDR2 FQNEAQ come from the germline V gene (reference sequence). This CDR3 region has 14 residues. V was pared by 5 bases and J by 6 bases, with 4 bases of the junction left unmatched. The CDR3 bases are TGTGCCAGCAGCCATCGGGACAGTAATTCACCCCTCCACTTT. Its translation is CASSHRDSNSPLHF.

The chain has TRBV7-8 and TRBJ1-1, with a weak D call TRBD1 (6 bases). The V end lost 1 base, the J end lost 10 bases, and 10 bases lay between the germline ends. CDR3 length: 12 residues. Germline V gene data show CDR1 as SGHVS and CDR2 as FQNEAQ. The chain's CDR3 is CASSLGQGRAFF. CDR3 coding DNA: TGTGCCAGCAGCTTAGGTCAGGGGCGAGCTTTCTTT.

The V and J genes are TRBV12-3 or TRBV12-4 and TRBJ2-3; no definite D call. The CDR3 consists of 13 residues. The V end lost 8 bases, the J end lost 6 bases, and 15 bases lay between the germline ends. In nucleotides, the CDR3 is TGTGCCAGCCTAGATTACATTGCCGATACGCAGTATTTT. It translates to CASLDYIADTQYF.

The V call is TRBV18, the J call TRBJ2-3; D is unresolved. Between the trimmed V and J ends, which lost 3 bases and 5 bases, there was a span of 6 bases. The V gene's germline CDR1 is KGHSH and CDR2 LQKENI. The CDR3 is 12 residues long. For the CDR3, the DNA is TGTGCCAGCTCACCTTTCGGAGATACGCAGTATTTT. This encodes CASSPFGDTQYF. Full variable domain (missing parts from reference TRBV18 and TRBJ2-3): NAGVMQNPRHLVRRRGQEARLRCSPMKGHSHVYWYRQLPEEGLKFMVYLQKENIIDESGMPKERFSAEFPKEGPSILRIQQVVRGDSAAYFCASSPFGDTQYFGPGTRLTVL.

This rearrangement joins TRBV24-1 to TRBJ2-7; a possible D gene is TRBD1 (6 bases). Germline values: CDR1 KGHDR, CDR2 SFDVKD. The CDR3 has 14 amino acids. Trimming left V 3 bases short and J 4 bases short, with 12 bases between. CDR3 sequence (DNA): TGTGCCACCAGTGATACCGGACAGAATTACGAGCAGTACTTC. This sequence encodes CATSDTGQNYEQYF.

The V and J genes are TRBV4-1 and TRBJ2-3, with D possibly TRBD2 on 7 matching bases. The germline CDR1 and CDR2 sequences are MGHRA and YSYEKL. The CDR3 extends over 17 amino acids. V was trimmed by 2 bases and J by 2 bases, leaving 17 bases between them. The CDR3 nucleotides are TGCGCCAGCAGCCAATTTTTTACGGGGGGCAACACAGATACGCAGTATTTT. Translated: CASSQFFTGGNTDTQYF.

The CDR3 coding sequence is TGCGCCAGCAGCTTAGACTTCTCTGGGGCCAACGTCCTGACTTTC. Translation gives CASSLDFSGANVLTF. The chain links TRBV5-1 to TRBJ2-6; no reliable D call. Trimming cost V 2 bases and J 0 bases, with 6 bases left between them. Germline loops: CDR1 SGHRS, CDR2 YFSETQ. CDR3 length: 15 amino acids.

As for this clone: The sample carries other DNA sequences with the same CDR3. V is TRBV5-4 and J is TRBJ1-1, with a weak D call TRBD1 (5 bases). Germline V gene lookup returns CDR1 SGHNT and CDR2 YYREEE (reference sequence). CDR3 length equals 14 residues. The germline V and J ends were trimmed by 0 bases and 6 bases, with 12 bases remaining between them. The CDR3 loop reads CASSLGGPGSEAFF. The CDR3 DNA follows: TGTGCCAGCAGCTTGGGGGGCCCCGGCTCTGAAGCTTTCTTT. Combining the CDR3 with reference TRBV5-4 and TRBJ1-1 gives the whole variable domain ETGVTQSPTHLIKTRGQQVTLRCSSQSGHNTVSWYQQALGQGPQFIFQYYREEENGRGNFPPRFSGLQFPNYSSELNVNALELDDSALYLCASSLGGPGSEAFFGQGTRLTVV.

J is TRBJ1-5 and V is TRBV6-6, with 10 bases aligning to TRBD1. The V gene's germline CDR1 is MNHNY and CDR2 SVGAGI (reference sequence). Trimming at V came to 6 bases and at J to 5 bases, leaving 10 bases not matched to a gene. The CDR3 contains 16 residues. The CDR3 nucleotides are TGTGCCAGCAGACCTCACGACAGGGGGCTAGATCAGCCCCAGCATTTT. Its translation: CASRPHDRGLDQPQHF.

This chain joins TRBV7-2 and TRBJ2-5; no clear D gene. V was cut by 3 bases and J by 3 bases, with 8 bases left in between. CDR3 length: 13 amino acids. Germline V gives CDR1 SGHTA, CDR2 FQGNSA. DNA of the CDR3: TGTGCCAGCAGCTTCTCGGCGGAAGAGACCCAGTACTTC. It specifies CASSFSAEETQYF.

The V gene is TRBV5-1, the J gene TRBJ1-2, with D perhaps matching TRBD1 (6 bases). The V end was cut by 3 bases, the J end by 8 bases, with 17 bases between. The CDR3 has 14 residues. Germline loops: CDR1 SGHRS, CDR2 YFSETQ. This chain's CDR3 is CASSSANTGIGYTF. CDR3 DNA: TGCGCCAGCAGCTCGGCGAATACAGGGATCGGCTACACCTTC. Supplemented by reference TRBV5-1 and TRBJ1-2, the full variable domain reads KAGVTQTPRYLIKTRGQQVTLSCSPISGHRSVSWYQQTPGQGLQFLFEYFSETQRNKGNFPGRFSGRQFSNSRSEMNVSTLELGDSALYLCASSSANTGIGYTFGSGTRLTVV.